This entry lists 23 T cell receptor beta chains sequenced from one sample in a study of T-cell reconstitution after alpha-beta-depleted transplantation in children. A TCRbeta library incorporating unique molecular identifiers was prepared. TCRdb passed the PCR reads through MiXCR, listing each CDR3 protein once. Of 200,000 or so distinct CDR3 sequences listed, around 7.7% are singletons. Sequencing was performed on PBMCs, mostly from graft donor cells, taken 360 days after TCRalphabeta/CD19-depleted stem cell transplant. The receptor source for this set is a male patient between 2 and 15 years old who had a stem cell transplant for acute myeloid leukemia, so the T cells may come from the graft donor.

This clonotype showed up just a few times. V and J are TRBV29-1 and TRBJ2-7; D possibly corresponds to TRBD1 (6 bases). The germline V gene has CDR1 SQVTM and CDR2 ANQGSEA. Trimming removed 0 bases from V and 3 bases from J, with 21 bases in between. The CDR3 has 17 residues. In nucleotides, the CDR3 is TGCAGCGTTGAAGATCGGTCTTATCGGGTACAGGGCTACGAGCAGTACTTC. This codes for CSVEDRSYRVQGYEQYF.

The CDR3 DNA follows: TGTGCCAGCAGCCAGGTAGACAGGGGACGGACAGATACGCAGTATTTT. This codes for CASSQVDRGRTDTQYF. This chain joins TRBV3-1 and TRBJ2-3; 8 bases align to TRBD1. Germline V CDR1 and CDR2: LGHDT, YNNKEL (reference sequence). CDR3 length: 16 residues. Trimming removed 3 bases from V and 3 bases from J; junction bases left unmatched: 8.

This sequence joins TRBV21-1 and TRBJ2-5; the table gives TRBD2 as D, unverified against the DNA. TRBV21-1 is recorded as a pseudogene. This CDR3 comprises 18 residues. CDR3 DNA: TGTGCCAGCAACGGGGCTAGCGAGAATGGCCCTCTCCAAGAGACCCAGTACTTC. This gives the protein CASNGASENGPLQETQYF.

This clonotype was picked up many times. This chain's CDR3 is CASSFGTSISYEQYF. The CDR3 DNA follows: TGTGCCAGCAGCTTCGGAACGTCGATCTCCTACGAGCAGTACTTC. The chain combines TRBV11-1 with TRBJ2-7; D not certain. V shed 3 bases and J shed 0 bases, with 12 bases lying between them. From germline, CDR1 is SGHAT and CDR2 FQDESV (reference sequence). The CDR3 is made up of 15 amino acids.

The CDR3 nucleotides are TGTGCCAGCTCACCAGTCGGACCCTATGGGGCTAGCGGGAACATCTACGAGCAGTACTTC. Translated: CASSPVGPYGASGNIYEQYF. The chain combines TRBV18 with TRBJ2-7; 9 bases match TRBD2. The V and J ends lost 2 bases and 3 bases, in that order; junction bases with no gene match: 20. The CDR3 has 20 residues. Germline CDR1 KGHSH, CDR2 LQKENI.

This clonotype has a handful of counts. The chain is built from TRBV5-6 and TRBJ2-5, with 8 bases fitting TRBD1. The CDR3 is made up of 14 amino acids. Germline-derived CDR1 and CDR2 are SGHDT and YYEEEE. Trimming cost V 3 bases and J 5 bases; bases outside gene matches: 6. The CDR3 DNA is TGTGCCAGCAGCTCCCAGGGGGCGTCTGAGACCCAGTACTTC. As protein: CASSSQGASETQYF.

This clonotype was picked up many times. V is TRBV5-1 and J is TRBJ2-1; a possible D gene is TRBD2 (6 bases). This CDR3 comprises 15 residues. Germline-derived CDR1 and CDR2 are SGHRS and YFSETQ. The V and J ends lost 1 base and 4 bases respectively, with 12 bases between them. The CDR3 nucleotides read TGCGCCAGCAGCTTGCTCGCTAGCGCGTACAATGAGCAGTTCTTC. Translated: CASSLLASAYNEQFF.

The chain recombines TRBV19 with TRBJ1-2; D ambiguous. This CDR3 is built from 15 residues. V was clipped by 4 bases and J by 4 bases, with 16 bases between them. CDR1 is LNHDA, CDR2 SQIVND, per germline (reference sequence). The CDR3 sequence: CASSKASWGLYGYTF. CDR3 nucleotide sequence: TGTGCCAGTAGTAAGGCCAGTTGGGGTCTCTATGGCTACACCTTC.

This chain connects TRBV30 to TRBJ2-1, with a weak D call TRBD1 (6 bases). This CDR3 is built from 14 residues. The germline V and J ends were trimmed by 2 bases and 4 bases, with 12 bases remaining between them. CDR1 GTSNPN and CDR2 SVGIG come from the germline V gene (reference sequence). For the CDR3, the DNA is TGTGCCTGGAGTAGACACAGGGTATACAATGAGCAGTTCTTC. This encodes CAWSRHRVYNEQFF.

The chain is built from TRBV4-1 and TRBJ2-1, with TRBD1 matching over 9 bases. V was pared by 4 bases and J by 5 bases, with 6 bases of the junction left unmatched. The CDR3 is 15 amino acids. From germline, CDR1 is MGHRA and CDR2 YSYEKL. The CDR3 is CASSPTGTGNNEQFF. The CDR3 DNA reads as TGCGCCAGCAGCCCGACCGGGACAGGGAACAATGAGCAGTTCTTC.

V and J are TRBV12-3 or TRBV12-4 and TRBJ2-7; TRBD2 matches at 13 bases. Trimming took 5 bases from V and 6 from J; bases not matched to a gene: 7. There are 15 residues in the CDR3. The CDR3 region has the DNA TGTGCCAGCAGTCTTACTAGCGGGGGGGTAAGCGAGCAGTACGTC. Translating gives CASSLTSGGVSEQYV.

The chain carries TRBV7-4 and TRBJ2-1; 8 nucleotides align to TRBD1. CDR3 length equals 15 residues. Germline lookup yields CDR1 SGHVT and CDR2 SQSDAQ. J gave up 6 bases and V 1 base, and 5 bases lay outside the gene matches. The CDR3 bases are TGTGCCAGCAGCTTAGTGGGACAGGTCTCCAATGAGCAGTTCTTC. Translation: CASSLVGQVSNEQFF.

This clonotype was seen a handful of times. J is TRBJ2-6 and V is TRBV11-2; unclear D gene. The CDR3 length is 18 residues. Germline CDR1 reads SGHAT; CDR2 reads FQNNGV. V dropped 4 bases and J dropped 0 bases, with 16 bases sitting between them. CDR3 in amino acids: CASSSPRRYPSGANVLTF. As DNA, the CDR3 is TGTGCCAGCAGCTCGCCTAGGCGGTACCCCTCTGGGGCCAACGTCCTGACTTTC.

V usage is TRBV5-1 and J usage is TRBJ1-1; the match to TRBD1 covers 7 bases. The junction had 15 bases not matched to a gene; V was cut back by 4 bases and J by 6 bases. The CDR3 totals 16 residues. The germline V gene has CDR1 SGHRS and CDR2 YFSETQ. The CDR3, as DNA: TGCGCCAGCAGCGTCGACAGGGACCTAACCCCACCTGAAGCTTTCTTT. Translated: CASSVDRDLTPPEAFF.

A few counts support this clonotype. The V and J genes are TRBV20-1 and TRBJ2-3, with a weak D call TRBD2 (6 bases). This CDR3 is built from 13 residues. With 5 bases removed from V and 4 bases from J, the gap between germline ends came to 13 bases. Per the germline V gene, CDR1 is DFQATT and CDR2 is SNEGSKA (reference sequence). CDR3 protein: CSALRGGADTQYF. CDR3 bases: TGCAGTGCTCTGCGGGGTGGCGCAGATACGCAGTATTTT.

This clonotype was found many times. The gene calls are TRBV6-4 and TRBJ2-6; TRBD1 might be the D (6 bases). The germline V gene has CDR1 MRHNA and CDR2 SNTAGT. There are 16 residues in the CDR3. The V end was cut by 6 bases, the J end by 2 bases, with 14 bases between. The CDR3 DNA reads TGTGCCAGCAGCCCCTTAGGGGGTCCTGGGGCCAACGTCCTGACTTTC. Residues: CASSPLGGPGANVLTF.

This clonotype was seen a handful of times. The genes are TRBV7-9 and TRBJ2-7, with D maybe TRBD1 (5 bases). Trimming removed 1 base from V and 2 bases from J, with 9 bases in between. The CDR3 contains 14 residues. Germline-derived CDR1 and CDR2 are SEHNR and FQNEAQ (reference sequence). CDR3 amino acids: CASSLGTQAYEQYF. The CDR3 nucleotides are TGTGCCAGCAGCTTAGGAACACAGGCCTACGAGCAGTACTTC.

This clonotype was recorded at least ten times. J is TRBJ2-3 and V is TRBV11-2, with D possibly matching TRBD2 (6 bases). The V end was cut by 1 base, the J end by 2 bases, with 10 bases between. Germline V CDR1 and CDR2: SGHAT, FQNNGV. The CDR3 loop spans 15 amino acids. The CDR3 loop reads CASSLVGGYTDTQYF. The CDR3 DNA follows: TGTGCCAGCAGCTTAGTAGGAGGGTACACAGATACGCAGTATTTT.

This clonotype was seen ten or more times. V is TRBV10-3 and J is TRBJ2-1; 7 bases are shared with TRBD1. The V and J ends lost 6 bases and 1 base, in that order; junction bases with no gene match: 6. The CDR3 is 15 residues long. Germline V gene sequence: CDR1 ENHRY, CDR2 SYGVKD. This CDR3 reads CAIRETGPSYNEQFF. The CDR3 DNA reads TGTGCCATCAGGGAGACAGGGCCTTCCTACAATGAGCAGTTCTTC.

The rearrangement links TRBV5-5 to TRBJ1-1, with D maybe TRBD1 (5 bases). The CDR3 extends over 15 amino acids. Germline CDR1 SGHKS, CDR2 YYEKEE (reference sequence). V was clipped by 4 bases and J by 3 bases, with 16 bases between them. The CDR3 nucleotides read TGTGCCAGCAGCGAAGGGGAATCGCCCCACACTGAAGCTTTCTTT. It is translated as CASSEGESPHTEAFF.

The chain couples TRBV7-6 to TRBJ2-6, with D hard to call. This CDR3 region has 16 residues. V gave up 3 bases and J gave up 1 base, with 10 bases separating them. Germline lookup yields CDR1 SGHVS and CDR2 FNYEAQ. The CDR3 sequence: CASSFRATSGANVLTF. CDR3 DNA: TGTGCCAGCAGCTTTAGGGCAACTTCTGGGGCCAACGTCCTGACTTTC.

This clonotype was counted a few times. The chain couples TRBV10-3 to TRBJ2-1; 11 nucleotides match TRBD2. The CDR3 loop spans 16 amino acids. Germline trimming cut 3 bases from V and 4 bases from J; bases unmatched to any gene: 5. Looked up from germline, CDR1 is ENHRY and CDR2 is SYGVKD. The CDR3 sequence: CAISDPLAGGYNEQFF. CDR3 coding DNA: TGTGCCATCAGTGACCCCTTAGCGGGGGGGTACAATGAGCAGTTCTTC.

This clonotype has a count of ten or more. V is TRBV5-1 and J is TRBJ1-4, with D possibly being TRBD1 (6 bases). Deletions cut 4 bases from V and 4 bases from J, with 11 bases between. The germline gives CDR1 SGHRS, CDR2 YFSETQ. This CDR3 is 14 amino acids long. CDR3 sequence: CASSHGQNNEKLFF. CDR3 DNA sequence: TGCGCCAGCAGCCACGGACAGAATAATGAAAAACTGTTTTTT.